This TCR beta chain is from a study of neurological immune-mediated disorders. At least ten counts were recorded for this clonotype. This CDR3 has 13 amino acids. Germline values: CDR1 DFQATT, CDR2 SNEGSKA (reference sequence). V dropped 3 bases and J dropped 2 bases, with 10 bases sitting between them. Over 160 million TCR-beta sequences from 15-18 subjects were obtained in each sequencing run. TCRdb recomputed calls from the 5' RACE reads with MiXCR, one row per CDR3 protein. The sample includes 60,000 to 80,000 distinct CDR3 sequences, 4.5% to 5.5% of them seen just once. J is TRBJ1-1 and V is TRBV20-1; a weak D match, TRBD1 (5 bases). This TCR came from a woman aged 45-59 years with multiple sclerosis. The sample taken for sequencing was PBMCs. The CDR3 bases are TGCAGTGCTAGGACAGTCATTAACACTGAAGCTTTCTTT. Amino acids: CSARTVINTEAFF.